This TCR beta chain was captured in a study of cytomegalovirus exposure and HLA in healthy donors. Note on this clone: The target antigen is unknown.

Donors had nominal health at sampling but likely had unrecorded immune exposures. Researchers ran the PCR with 60 Vbeta and 13 Jbeta primers. TCRdb's copy holds only in-frame clones and misses some; the assay was immunoSEQ multiplex PCR. The sample lists about 120,000 clones, over 60% occurring once. Study-wide results and caveats: What TCR beta sequences reportedly achieved was accurate prediction of HLA-A and HLA-B alleles in most subjects. The sole available immune exposure information was CMV serostatus.

Sequencing was performed on PBMCs. The sequence derives from a woman in her twenties or thirties in good health and CMV-seropositive.

CDR3 sequence: CASSSGTVSYEQYF. CDR3 DNA: TGTGCCAGCAGCTCCGGGACAGTCTCCTACGAGCAGTACTTC. This chain connects TRBV28 to TRBJ2-7; 7 bases agree with TRBD1. Germline-derived CDR1 and CDR2 are MDHEN and SYDVKM. The CDR3 covers 14 residues. Losses at the gene ends were 6 bases for V and 0 bases for J; bases not matched to a gene: 5.